This TCR beta chain appears in the sequencing data of a study of identical twins. Whole-study findings and limits: Beta clonotypes that were abundant in cord blood contained fewer insertions, a pattern absent from memory repertoires. Invariant cells of the MAIT and iNKT types might have partly distorted the zero-insertion analyses.

A universal primer site was incorporated via template switching, and the cDNA contained unique molecular identifiers. TCRdb reprocessed the 5' RACE reads with MiXCR, giving one entry per CDR3 protein. The sample includes 700,000 or so distinct CDR3 sequences, under 9% seen only once; the top ten take roughly 0.97%. Healthy Caucasians alone served as donors. Between the trimmed V and J ends, which lost 6 bases and 7 bases, there was a span of 15 bases. In germline, CDR1 is MNHNS, CDR2 SASEGT. The CDR3 is made up of 13 amino acids. The sample holds a few counts of this clonotype. The antigen remains unidentified. These same data were also listed under a study on yellow fever vaccine responses in identical twins.

The genes are TRBV6-1 and TRBJ1-2; the D gene is possibly TRBD1 (5 bases). This receptor was obtained from a young woman in good health. Sequenced input: PBMCs. The CDR3 coding sequence is TGTGCCAGCAGCCGGGACCTCGATGGTGGCTACACCTTC. This encodes CASSRDLDGGYTF.